This entry is about one TCR beta chain. This sample is drawn from a study of blood T cell repertoires in COVID-19. Study details: Samples came from the United States, Italy and Spain, spanning acute and convalescent COVID-19.

Trimming removed 0 bases at V and 6 bases at J, with 11 bases between. The V gene's germline CDR1 is WNHNN and CDR2 SYGVQD (reference sequence). CDR3 size: 14 residues. All enrollees were roughly 18 to 89 years old and from some 24 US areas. Categorization into cohorts depended on clinical history that participants reported. Assay: immunoSEQ multiplex PCR; the TCRdb copy retains only in-frame clones and omits some. The table shows 150,000 to 200,000 clones, with roughly 82% occurring only once. The material sequenced was PBMCs or T cells enriched from blood (not recorded which). This sequence was found in a woman in her fifties or sixties with acute COVID-19. This chain uses TRBV10-1 with TRBJ1-2; tentatively, D is TRBD1 (5 bases). In DNA, the CDR3 is TGCGCCAGCAGTGAGTCAAGGGGCGGACATGGCTACACCTTC. It yields the protein CASSESRGGHGYTF.